The source of this T cell receptor beta chain is a study of blood T cell repertoires in COVID-19. For the study at large: Acute and convalescent COVID-19 specimens originated in the United States, Italy and Spain.

TCRdb's copy holds only in-frame clones and misses some; the assay was immunoSEQ multiplex PCR. The sample lists about 130,000 clones; about 89% were seen once. This CDR3 comprises 12 residues. With V trimmed by 7 bases and J by 10 bases, 4 bases remained unmatched. Per the germline V gene, CDR1 is MGHDK and CDR2 is SYGVNS. This chain uses TRBV25-1 with TRBJ1-6; 7 bases agree with TRBD1. This clonotype was obtained from a man aged 60-69 years with COVID-19, enrolled during active disease. Material for sequencing was peripheral blood. CDR3 protein: CASNTGESPLHF. CDR3 bases: TGTGCCAGCAACACAGGGGAATCACCCCTCCACTTT.